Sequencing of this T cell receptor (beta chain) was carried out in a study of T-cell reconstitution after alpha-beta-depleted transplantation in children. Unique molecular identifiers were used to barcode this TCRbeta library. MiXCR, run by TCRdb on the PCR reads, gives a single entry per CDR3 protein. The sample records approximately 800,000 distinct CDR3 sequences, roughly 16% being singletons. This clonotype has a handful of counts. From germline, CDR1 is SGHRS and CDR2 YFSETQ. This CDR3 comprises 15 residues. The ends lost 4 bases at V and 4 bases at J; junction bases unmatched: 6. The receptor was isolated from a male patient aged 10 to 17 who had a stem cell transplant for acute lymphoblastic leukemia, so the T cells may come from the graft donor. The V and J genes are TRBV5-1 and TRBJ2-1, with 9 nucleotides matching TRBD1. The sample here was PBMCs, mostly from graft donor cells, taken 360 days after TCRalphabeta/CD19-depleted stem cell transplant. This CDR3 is CASSDRDRAYNEQFF. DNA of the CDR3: TGCGCCAGCAGCGACCGGGACAGGGCGTACAATGAGCAGTTCTTC.